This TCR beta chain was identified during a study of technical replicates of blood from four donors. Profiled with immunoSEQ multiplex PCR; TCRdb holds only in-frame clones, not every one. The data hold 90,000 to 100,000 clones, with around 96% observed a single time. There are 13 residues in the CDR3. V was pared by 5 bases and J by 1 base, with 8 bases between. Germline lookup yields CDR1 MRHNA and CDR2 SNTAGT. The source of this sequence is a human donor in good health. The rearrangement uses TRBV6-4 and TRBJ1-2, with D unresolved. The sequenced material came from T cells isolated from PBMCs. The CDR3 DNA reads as TGTGCCAGCAGTCGCACCTATAACTATGGCTACACCTTC. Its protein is CASSRTYNYGYTF.